The clone carrying this T cell receptor beta chain appeared a single time. This specimen belongs to a study of OX40 agonist ivuxolimab in advanced cancers. Study-wide background: Patients were dosed with the agonistic anti-OX40 (CD134) antibody ivuxolimab. Eligibility rules accepted prior anti-PD-1, anti-PD-L1 or anti-CTLA-4 therapy, and 35% to 40% had some.

The assay was immunoSEQ multiplex PCR, and TCRdb's table has in-frame clones only and misses some. The table includes some 60,000 clones, approximately 90% detected once. Per germline, CDR1 LNHNV and CDR2 YYDKDF (reference sequence). CDR3 length equals 14 residues. The V gene end was trimmed by 6 bases and the J gene end by 8 bases; junction bases not matched to a gene: 7. The sequence derives from an adult with an advanced solid tumor such as melanoma, head and neck, liver or kidney cancer. The V call is TRBV15, the J call TRBJ2-1; 10 bases align to TRBD1. Here the sequenced sample was CD4+ or CD8+ T cells sorted from blood, taken in a trial of the OX40 agonist ivuxolimab. CDR3 protein: CATSPGQGMDEQFF. In nucleotides, the CDR3 is TGTGCCACCAGTCCGGGACAGGGGATGGATGAGCAGTTCTTC.